This T cell receptor beta chain was sequenced in a study of blood T cell repertoires in COVID-19. Study background: PBMCs, B-cell-depleted T cells, or T cells provided the cDNA or gDNA that made up the material.

TCRdb's table, derived via immunoSEQ multiplex PCR, lists solely in-frame clones and lacks some. The sample includes around 270,000 clones, 70% to 90% of them seen just once. Germline loops: CDR1 KGHSH, CDR2 LQKENI. The CDR3 length is 15 residues. V was clipped by 2 bases and J by 1 base, with 10 bases between them. The clonotype originates from a young man with active or convalescent COVID-19. J is TRBJ2-3 and V is TRBV18, with D maybe TRBD2 (7 bases). Sequences were obtained from peripheral blood. The CDR3 DNA reads TGTGCCAGCTCACCAGGGGGGGCAGGCACAGATACGCAGTATTTT. Its protein product is CASSPGGAGTDTQYF.